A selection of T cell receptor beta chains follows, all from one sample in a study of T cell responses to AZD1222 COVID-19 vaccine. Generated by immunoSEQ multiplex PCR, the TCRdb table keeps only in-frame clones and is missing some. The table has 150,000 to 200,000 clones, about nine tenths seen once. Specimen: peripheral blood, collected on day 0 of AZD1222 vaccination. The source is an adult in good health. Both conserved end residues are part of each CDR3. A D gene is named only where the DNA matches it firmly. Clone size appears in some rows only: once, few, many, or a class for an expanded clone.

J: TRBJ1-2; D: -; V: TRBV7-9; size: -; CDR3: CASSHPNWEAVDGYTF; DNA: TGTGCCAGCAGCCACCCGAATTGGGAGGCAGTCGATGGCTACACCTTC
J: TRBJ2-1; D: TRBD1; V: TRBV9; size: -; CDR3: CASTDRVGEQFF; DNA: TGTGCCAGCACCGACAGGGTGGGTGAGCAGTTCTTC
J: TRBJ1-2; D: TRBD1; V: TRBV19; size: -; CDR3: CASRTGTGPKGYTF; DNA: TGTGCCAGTCGGACCGGGACAGGGCCAAAGGGCTACACCTTC
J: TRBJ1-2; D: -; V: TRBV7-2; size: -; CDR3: CASSLPGAMLYGYTF; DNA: TGTGCCAGCAGCTTACCAGGGGCAATGCTCTATGGCTACACCTTC
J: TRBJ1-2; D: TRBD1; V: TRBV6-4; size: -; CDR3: CASSPEGAGSYGYTF; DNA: TGTGCCAGCAGTCCCGAGGGGGCAGGGTCCTATGGCTACACCTTC
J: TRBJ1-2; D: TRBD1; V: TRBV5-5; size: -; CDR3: CASSFGQGELVGYTF; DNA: TGTGCCAGCAGCTTCGGACAGGGAGAATTGGTTGGCTACACCTTC
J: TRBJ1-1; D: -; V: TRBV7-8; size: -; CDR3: CASRLLGNTEAFF; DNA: TGTGCCAGCAGATTGCTAGGGAACACTGAAGCTTTCTTT
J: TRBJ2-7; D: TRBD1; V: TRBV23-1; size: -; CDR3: CASSPGQANDEQYF; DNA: TGCGCCAGCAGCCCCGGACAGGCCAACGACGAGCAGTACTTC
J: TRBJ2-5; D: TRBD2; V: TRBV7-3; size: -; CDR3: CASSLYGGAQETQYF; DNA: TGTGCCAGCAGCCTCTACGGGGGGGCTCAAGAGACCCAGTACTTC
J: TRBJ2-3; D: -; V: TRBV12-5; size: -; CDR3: CASGFPGAPGTQYF; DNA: TGTGCTAGTGGTTTCCCCGGGGCCCCCGGTACGCAGTATTTT
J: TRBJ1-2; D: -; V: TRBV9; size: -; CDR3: CASSGLGLSYGYTF; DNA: TGTGCCAGCAGCGGACTGGGACTCTCCTATGGCTACACCTTC
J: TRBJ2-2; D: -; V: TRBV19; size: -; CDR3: CASRTLQTTANTGELFF; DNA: TGTGCCAGTAGGACGTTACAGACTACCGCGAACACCGGGGAGCTGTTTTTT
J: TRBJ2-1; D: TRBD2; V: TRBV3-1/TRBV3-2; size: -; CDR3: CASSQGAGGSNEQFF; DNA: TGTGCCAGCAGCCAAGGGGCGGGGGGGTCCAATGAGCAGTTCTTC
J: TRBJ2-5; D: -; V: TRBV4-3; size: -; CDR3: CASSQGEGTGQETQYF; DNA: TGCGCCAGCAGCCAAGGGGAAGGGACGGGTCAAGAGACCCAGTACTTC
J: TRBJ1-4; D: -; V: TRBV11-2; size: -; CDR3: CASSLGRERATNEKLFF; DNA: TGTGCCAGCAGCTTAGGTAGGGAGAGGGCAACTAATGAAAAACTGTTTTTT
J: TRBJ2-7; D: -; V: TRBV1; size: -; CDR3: CTSSLTSGGRIHEQYF; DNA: TGCACCAGCAGCCTCACTAGCGGGGGGAGAATCCACGAGCAGTACTTC
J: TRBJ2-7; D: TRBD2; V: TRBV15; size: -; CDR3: CATSRDLGGGPGGEQYF; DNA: TGTGCCACCAGCAGAGATCTGGGCGGGGGGCCCGGAGGCGAGCAGTACTTC
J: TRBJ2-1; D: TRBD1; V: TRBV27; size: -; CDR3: CASRDSPYNEQFF; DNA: TGTGCCAGCCGGGACAGCCCCTACAATGAGCAGTTCTTC
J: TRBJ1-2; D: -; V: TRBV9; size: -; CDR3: CASSVGGGSSYGYTF; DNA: TGTGCCAGCAGCGTCGGTGGAGGGTCTAGCTATGGCTACACCTTC
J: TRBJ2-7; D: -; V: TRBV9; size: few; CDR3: CASSVGTGLDEQYF; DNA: TGTGCCAGCAGCGTAGGAACGGGCTTGGACGAGCAGTACTTC
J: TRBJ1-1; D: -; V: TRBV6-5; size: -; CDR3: CASTETPKAEAFF; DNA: TGTGCCAGCACAGAGACACCTAAAGCTGAAGCTTTCTTT
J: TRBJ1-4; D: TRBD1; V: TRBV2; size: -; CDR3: CAGQGIMEEKLFF; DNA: TGTGCCGGACAGGGTATAATGGAGGAAAAACTGTTTTTT
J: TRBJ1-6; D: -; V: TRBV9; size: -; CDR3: CASKGLNSPLHF; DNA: TGTGCCAGCAAGGGACTTAATTCACCCCTCCACTTT
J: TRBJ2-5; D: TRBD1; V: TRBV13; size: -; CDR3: CASSPSGTGSLGETQYF; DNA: TGTGCCAGCAGCCCATCCGGGACAGGCAGCTTGGGGGAGACCCAGTACTTC
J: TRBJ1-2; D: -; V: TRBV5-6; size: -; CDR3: CASSLKTARYGYTF; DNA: TGTGCCAGCAGCTTGAAAACAGCCAGATATGGCTACACCTTC
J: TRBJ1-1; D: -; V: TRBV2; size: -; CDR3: CASSGFRGGTEAFF; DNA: TGTGCCAGCAGTGGGTTCAGGGGAGGGACTGAAGCTTTCTTT
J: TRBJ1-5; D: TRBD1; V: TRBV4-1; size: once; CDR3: CASSPGQGDQPQHF; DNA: TGCGCCAGCAGCCCGGGACAGGGGGATCAGCCCCAGCATTTT
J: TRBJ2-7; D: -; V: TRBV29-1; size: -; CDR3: CSVGGSYEQYF; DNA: TGCAGCGTTGGAGGAAGCTACGAGCAGTACTTC
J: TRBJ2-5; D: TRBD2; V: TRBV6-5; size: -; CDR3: CASRASGFQETQYF; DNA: TGTGCCAGCCGGGCTAGCGGGTTTCAAGAGACCCAGTACTTC
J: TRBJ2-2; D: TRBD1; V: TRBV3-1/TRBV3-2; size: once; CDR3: CASSQDAGGRNTGELFF; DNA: TGTGCCAGCAGCCAAGATGCAGGGGGCAGAAACACCGGGGAGCTGTTTTTT
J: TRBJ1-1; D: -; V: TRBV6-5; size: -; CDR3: CASGSPSGSF; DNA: TGTGCCAGCGGCTCACCTTCCGGGAGCTTT
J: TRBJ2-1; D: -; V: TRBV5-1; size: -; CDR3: CASSLDWTDGGDEQFF; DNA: TGCGCCAGCAGCCTAGACTGGACAGACGGAGGGGATGAGCAGTTCTTC
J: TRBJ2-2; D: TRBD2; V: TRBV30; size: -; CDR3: CAWSALGLAAGELFF; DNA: TGTGCCTGGAGTGCCCTAGGACTAGCCGCCGGGGAGCTGTTTTTT
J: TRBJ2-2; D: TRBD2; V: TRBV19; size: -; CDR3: CASIGGYTGELFF; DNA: TGTGCCAGTATCGGGGGGTACACCGGGGAGCTGTTTTTT
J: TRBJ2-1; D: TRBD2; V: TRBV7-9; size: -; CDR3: CASSLLAGVGNEQFF; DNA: TGTGCCAGCAGTTTGCTAGCGGGGGTGGGAAATGAGCAGTTCTTC
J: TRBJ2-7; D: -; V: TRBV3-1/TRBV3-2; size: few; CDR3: CASSQDPHITYEQYF; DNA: TGTGCCAGCAGCCAAGATCCCCACATAACCTACGAGCAGTACTTC
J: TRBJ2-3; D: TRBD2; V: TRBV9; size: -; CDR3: CASSATPLAGGPTSTDTQYF; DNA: TGTGCCAGCAGCGCAACACCTTTAGCGGGGGGGCCGACTAGCACAGATACGCAGTATTTT
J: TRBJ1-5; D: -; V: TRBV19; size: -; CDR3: CASSTRESGIQPQHF; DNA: TGTGCCAGTAGTACGCGGGAGTCGGGCATTCAGCCCCAGCATTTT
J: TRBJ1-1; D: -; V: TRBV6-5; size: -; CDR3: CASALGVLTEAFF; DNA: TGTGCCAGCGCCTTGGGGGTTTTGACTGAAGCTTTCTTT
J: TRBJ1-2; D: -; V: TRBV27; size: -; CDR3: CASSLSRGFGPLAHYGYTF; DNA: TGTGCCAGCAGTTTAAGTAGGGGTTTCGGTCCCTTGGCTCACTATGGCTACACCTTC
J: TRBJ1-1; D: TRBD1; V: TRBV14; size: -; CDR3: CASRKGAMNTEAFF; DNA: TGTGCCAGCAGGAAGGGGGCCATGAACACTGAAGCTTTCTTT
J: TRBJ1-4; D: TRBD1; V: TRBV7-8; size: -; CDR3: CASSIRDRRNEKLFF; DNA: TGTGCCAGCAGCATACGGGACAGACGGAATGAAAAACTGTTTTTT
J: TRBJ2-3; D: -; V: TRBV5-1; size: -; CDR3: CASSAPQGSDTQYF; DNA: TGCGCCAGCAGCGCGCCACAGGGTTCAGATACGCAGTATTTT
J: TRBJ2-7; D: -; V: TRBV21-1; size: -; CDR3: CASSPGQGVLSSYEQYF; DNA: TGTGCCAGCAGCCCGGGACAGGGGGTTCTGAGCTCCTACGAGCAGTACTTC
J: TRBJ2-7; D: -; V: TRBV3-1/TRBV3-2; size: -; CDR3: CARDSYEQYF; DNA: TGTGCCAGAGACTCCTACGAGCAGTACTTC
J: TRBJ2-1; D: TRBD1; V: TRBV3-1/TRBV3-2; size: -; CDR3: CASSQADRGYGNEQFF; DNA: TGTGCCAGCAGCCAAGCCGACAGGGGCTACGGCAATGAGCAGTTCTTC
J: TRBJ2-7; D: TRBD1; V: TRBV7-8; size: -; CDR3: CASSLDRGRDEQYF; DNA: TGTGCCAGCAGCTTGGACAGGGGGCGCGACGAGCAGTACTTC
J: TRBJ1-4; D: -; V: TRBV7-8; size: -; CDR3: CASSLALDGGEKLFF; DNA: TGTGCCAGCAGCTTAGCATTGGACGGGGGTGAAAAACTGTTTTTT
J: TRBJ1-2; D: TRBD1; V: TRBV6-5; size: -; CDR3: CASSYTRDSRYGYTF; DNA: TGTGCCAGCAGTTACACTCGGGACAGCCGCTATGGCTACACCTTC
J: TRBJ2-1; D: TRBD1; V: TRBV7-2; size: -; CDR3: CASSLGDRGYEQFF; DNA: TGTGCCAGCAGCCTAGGGGACAGGGGTTATGAGCAGTTCTTC
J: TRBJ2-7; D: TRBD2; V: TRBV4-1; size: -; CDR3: CASSRPLAGEGEQYF; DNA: TGCGCCAGCAGCCGACCACTAGCGGGGGAGGGCGAGCAGTACTTC
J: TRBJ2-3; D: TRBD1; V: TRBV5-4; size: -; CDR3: CASSPGQHPTDTQYF; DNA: TGTGCCAGCAGCCCGGGACAGCATCCGACAGATACGCAGTATTTT
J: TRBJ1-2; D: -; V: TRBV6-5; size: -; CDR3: CASSYSTVTGGGYTF; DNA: TGTGCCAGCAGTTACTCGACCGTGACTGGCGGAGGCTACACCTTC
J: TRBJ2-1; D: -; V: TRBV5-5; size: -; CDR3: CASSPGPDNEQFF; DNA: TGTGCCAGCAGCCCGGGACCCGACAATGAGCAGTTCTTC
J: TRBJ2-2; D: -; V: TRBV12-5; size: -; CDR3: CASGPAGPGTGELFF; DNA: TGTGCTAGTGGTCCCGCGGGACCCGGGACCGGGGAGCTGTTTTTT
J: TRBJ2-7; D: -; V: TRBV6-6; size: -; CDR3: CASSYSSEQYF; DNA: TGTGCCAGCAGTTACTCGTCTGAGCAGTACTTC